A single sample gave rise to the 14 T cell receptor beta chains below, sequenced in a study of cytomegalovirus exposure and HLA in healthy donors. Primers for the PCR totalled 60 Vbeta and 13 Jbeta. Sequencing was performed with immunoSEQ multiplex PCR; in TCRdb, only in-frame clones are kept and a portion is missing. This table holds about 140,000 clones, about 74% found once. Material: PBMCs. These receptors were obtained from a male donor in good health and CMV-seronegative.

The rearrangement joins TRBV6-1 to TRBJ1-2; TRBD1 matches at 12 bases. The V segment lost 4 bases and the J segment 4 bases; nucleotides outside the gene matches: 4. The germline V gene has CDR1 MNHNS and CDR2 SASEGT. The CDR3 covers 15 residues. The CDR3 DNA sequence: TGTGCCAGCAGTGCCGGGACAGGGGGCCCCTATGGCTACACCTTC. Translation gives CASSAGTGGPYGYTF.

This clone occurred a few times. The CDR3 DNA follows: TGTGCCAGCAGTACGGACAGGCACGGATACGAGCAGTACTTC. Translated: CASSTDRHGYEQYF. The V and J genes are TRBV2 and TRBJ2-7, with 7 bases fitting TRBD1. Germline V lookup: CDR1 SNHLY, CDR2 FYNNEI. The CDR3 contains 14 residues. Trimming removed 5 bases from V and 4 bases from J; junction bases left unmatched: 8.

This chain connects TRBV7-9 to TRBJ2-7; 7 bases agree with TRBD2. The CDR3 loop spans 18 amino acids. Germline V gene sequence: CDR1 SEHNR, CDR2 FQNEAQ (reference sequence). Trimming removed 2 bases from V and 7 bases from J; junction bases left unmatched: 20. The CDR3 loop is CASSLFLTWRDLGGEQYF. CDR3 nucleotides: TGTGCCAGCAGCTTATTCCTCACTTGGCGGGATCTCGGGGGGGAGCAGTACTTC.

The chain links TRBV25-1 to TRBJ2-4; maybe TRBD1 (6 bases). In germline, CDR1 is MGHDK, CDR2 SYGVNS. The germline V and J ends were trimmed by 5 bases and 1 base, with 15 bases remaining between them. The length of the CDR3 is 16 residues. The CDR3: CASSPRSQGAKNIQYF. In DNA, the CDR3 is TGTGCCAGCAGTCCTCGATCCCAGGGGGCCAAAAACATTCAGTACTTC. The full variable domain, completed using reference TRBV25-1 and TRBJ2-4, is EADIYQTPRYLVIGTGKKITLECSQTMGHDKMYWYQQDPGMELHLIHYSYGVNSTEKGDLSSESTVSRIRTEHFPLTLESARPSHTSQYLCASSPRSQGAKNIQYFGAGTRLSVL.

The chain links TRBV7-9 to TRBJ1-1; weak D call: TRBD1 (6 bases). The CDR3 has 14 residues. With 3 bases removed from V and 0 bases from J, the gap between germline ends came to 8 bases. Germline-derived CDR1 and CDR2 are SEHNR and FQNEAQ (reference sequence). The CDR3 DNA sequence: TGTGCCAGCAGCTTTGGACAGCTGAACACTGAAGCTTTCTTT. Translation: CASSFGQLNTEAFF. Full variable domain (remainder filled in from reference TRBV7-9 and TRBJ1-1): DTGVSQNPRHKITKRGQNVTFRCDPISEHNRLYWYRQTLGQGPEFLTYFQNEAQLEKSRLLSDRFSAERPKGSFSTLEIQRTEQGDSAMYLCASSFGQLNTEAFFGQGTRLTVV.

This clone was observed at least ten times. The rearrangement joins TRBV7-9 to TRBJ2-1, with D uncertain. Germline CDR1 SEHNR, CDR2 FQNEAQ (reference sequence). Trimming cost V 0 bases and J 11 bases, with 11 bases left between them. The CDR3 totals 13 residues. CDR3 nucleotide sequence: TGTGCCAGCAGCTTAGCCGAGAGGCAGAAGCAGTTCTTC. As protein: CASSLAERQKQFF.

This chain joins TRBV2 and TRBJ2-7; perhaps TRBD1 as D (6 bases). V gave up 6 bases and J gave up 4 bases, with 19 bases separating them. Germline values: CDR1 SNHLY, CDR2 FYNNEI. CDR3 size: 15 residues. This CDR3 reads CASRLIRDTPYEQYF. CDR3 in DNA: TGTGCCAGCAGGCTCATCCGGGACACCCCTTACGAGCAGTACTTC.

This clone was detected only a few times. The rearrangement links TRBV10-3 to TRBJ2-2, with 11 bases aligning to TRBD2. V lost 7 bases to trimming and J lost 5 bases; unmatched junction nucleotides: 6. Germline CDR1 ENHRY, CDR2 SYGVKD. The CDR3 has 15 amino acids. The DNA of the CDR3 is TGTGCCATCACCGGGACTAGCGGAGGGACCGGGGAGCTGTTTTTT. Translation: CAITGTSGGTGELFF.

Written as DNA, the CDR3 is TGTGCCAGCTCTTCCACCCGTGGGACAGGGACCGAAAAACTGTTTTTT. This encodes CASSSTRGTGTEKLFF. V usage is TRBV18 and J usage is TRBJ1-4; 9 bases match TRBD1. The CDR3 loop spans 16 amino acids. Unmatched junction bases numbered 13, after V lost 6 bases and J lost 8 bases. Germline V CDR1 and CDR2: KGHSH, LQKENI.

J is TRBJ2-7 and V is TRBV19; D possibly corresponds to TRBD1 (6 bases). V was shortened by 7 bases and J by 1 base, with 14 bases between the two germline ends. CDR3 length equals 14 residues. Per germline, CDR1 LNHDA and CDR2 SQIVND (reference sequence). This chain's CDR3 is CASTRDRWSYEQYF. The DNA of the CDR3 is TGTGCCAGTACCCGCGACAGGTGGTCCTACGAGCAGTACTTC.

The chain couples TRBV29-1 to TRBJ1-6; 8 nucleotides align to TRBD1. The V gene end was trimmed by 6 bases and the J gene end by 4 bases; junction bases not matched to a gene: 11. Per germline, CDR1 SQVTM and CDR2 ANQGSEA. The CDR3 covers 16 residues. The chain's CDR3 is CSVKGDRQVYNSPLHF. The CDR3 coding sequence is TGCAGCGTCAAGGGGGACAGGCAAGTTTATAATTCACCCCTCCACTTT. The full variable domain, rest sourced from reference TRBV29-1 and TRBJ1-6, is SAVISQKPSRDICQRGTSLTIQCQVDSQVTMMFWYRQQPGQSLTLIATANQGSEATYESGFVIDKFPISRPNLTFSTLTVSNMSPEDSSIYLCSVKGDRQVYNSPLHFGNGTRLTVT.

This clone occurred once. V is TRBV4-3 and J is TRBJ2-7; D is uncertain. With 4 bases removed from V and 2 bases from J, the gap between germline ends came to 21 bases. The CDR3 spans 17 residues. Per germline, CDR1 LGHNA and CDR2 YSLEER. The CDR3 protein is CASSRVLTPTETYEQYF. The CDR3 coding sequence is TGCGCCAGCAGCCGCGTCCTGACTCCTACCGAAACCTACGAGCAGTACTTC.

CDR3: CASSGSEKLFF. The CDR3 DNA is TGTGCCAGTAGTGGCTCTGAAAAACTGTTTTTT. V and J are TRBV19 and TRBJ1-4; no clear D gene. Germline-derived CDR1 and CDR2 are LNHDA and SQIVND (reference sequence). The CDR3 totals 11 residues. V was cut by 5 bases and J by 7 bases, with 5 bases left in between.

The chain is built from TRBV11-3 and TRBJ2-5; no definite D call. The J call may not be correct, given that the DNA end is closer to TRBJ2-7. Germline loops: CDR1 SGHNT, CDR2 YENEEA. This CDR3 has 13 residues. CDR3 DNA sequence: TGTGCCAGCAGCTTAGATTTCGGTTCCGAGCAGTACTTC. Its protein product is CASSLDFGSEQYF.